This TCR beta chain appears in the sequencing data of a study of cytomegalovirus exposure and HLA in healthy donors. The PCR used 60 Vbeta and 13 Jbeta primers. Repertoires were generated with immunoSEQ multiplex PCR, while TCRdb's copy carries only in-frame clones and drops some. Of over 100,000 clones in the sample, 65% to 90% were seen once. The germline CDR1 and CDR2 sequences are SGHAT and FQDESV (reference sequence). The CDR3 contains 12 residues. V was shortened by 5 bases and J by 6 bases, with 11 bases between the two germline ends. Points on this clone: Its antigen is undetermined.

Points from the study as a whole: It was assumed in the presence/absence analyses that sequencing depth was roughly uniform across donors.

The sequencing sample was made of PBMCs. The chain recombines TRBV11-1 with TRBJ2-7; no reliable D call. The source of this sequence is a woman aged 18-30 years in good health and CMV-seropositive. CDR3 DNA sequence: TGTGCCAGCAGCCAGGCAGAAAGCGAGCAGTACTTC. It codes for CASSQAESEQYF.